Listed below are T cell receptor beta chains from one sample, sequenced in a study of shared clonotypes between healthy human individuals. Some clones are missing from TCRdb's copy, which holds only in-frame ones; the method was immunoSEQ multiplex PCR. Here the sample spans under 1,100,000 clones, roughly 80% being singletons. Material for sequencing was memory CD4+ T cells sorted from blood. These receptors all stem from a man in his late teens or twenties in good health. Each CDR3 is given with its conserved first and last residue. D genes are given only for firm matches. Rows may omit the clone size; those that give it use once, few, many or a size class.

>TRBJ2-2|TRBV7-9|TRBD2|once
CASSQRGTGGTGELFF
TGTGCCAGCAGTCAGCGGGGGACTGGCGGCACCGGGGAGCTGTTTTTT
>TRBJ2-5|TRBV20-1|NA|NA
CSASWETQYF
TGCAGTGCCTCATGGGAGACCCAGTACTTC
>TRBJ1-5|TRBV11-2|NA|NA
CASSLQGGQPQHF
TGTGCCAGCAGCTTACAGGGCGGGCAGCCCCAGCATTTT
>TRBJ1-2|TRBV19|NA|NA
CASSTRHYGYTF
TGTGCCAGTAGTACCCGTCACTATGGCTACACCTTC
>TRBJ2-7|TRBV5-6|NA|once
CASSYGPSYEQYF
TGTGCCAGCAGCTATGGACCTTCCTACGAGCAGTACTTC
>TRBJ2-7|TRBV5-1|NA|NA
CASSLEGKQYF
TGCGCCAGCAGCTTGGAGGGGAAGCAGTACTTC
>TRBJ1-1|TRBV30|NA|NA
CAWSVLQGLNTEAFF
TGTGCCTGGAGTGTACTGCAGGGACTTAACACTGAAGCTTTCTTT
>TRBJ1-3|TRBV15|TRBD1|once
CATSSGQGGTGNTIYF
TGTGCCACCAGCTCGGGACAGGGTGGGACTGGAAACACCATATATTTT
>TRBJ2-2|TRBV6-1|NA|NA
CASSEYGGLSRAGELFF
TGTGCCAGCAGTGAATACGGAGGGTTGTCAAGAGCCGGGGAGCTGTTTTTT
>TRBJ1-1|TRBV5-4|NA|few
CASSFSRMRRQDTEAFF
TGTGCCAGCAGCTTCAGTCGTATGCGGCGGCAGGACACTGAAGCTTTCTTT
>TRBJ1-3|TRBV19|NA|NA
CASSPPGTRGNTIYF
TGTGCCAGTAGCCCGCCAGGGACACGTGGAAACACCATATATTTT
>TRBJ1-6|TRBV5-6|NA|NA
CASSNQGSRSYNSPLHF
TGTGCCAGCAGCAACCAGGGGTCCCGCTCCTATAATTCACCCCTCCACTTT
>TRBJ1-1|TRBV19|TRBD1|once
CASRGQGPNTEAFF
TGTGCCAGTAGGGGACAGGGGCCTAACACTGAAGCTTTCTTT
>TRBJ2-3|TRBV9|TRBD1|NA
CASSTGQAYSTDTQYF
TGTGCCAGCAGCACGGGACAGGCATATAGCACAGATACGCAGTATTTT
>TRBJ2-3|TRBV2|NA|NA
CASSPPGRDTQYF
TGTGCCAGCAGTCCCCCCGGCAGAGATACGCAGTATTTT